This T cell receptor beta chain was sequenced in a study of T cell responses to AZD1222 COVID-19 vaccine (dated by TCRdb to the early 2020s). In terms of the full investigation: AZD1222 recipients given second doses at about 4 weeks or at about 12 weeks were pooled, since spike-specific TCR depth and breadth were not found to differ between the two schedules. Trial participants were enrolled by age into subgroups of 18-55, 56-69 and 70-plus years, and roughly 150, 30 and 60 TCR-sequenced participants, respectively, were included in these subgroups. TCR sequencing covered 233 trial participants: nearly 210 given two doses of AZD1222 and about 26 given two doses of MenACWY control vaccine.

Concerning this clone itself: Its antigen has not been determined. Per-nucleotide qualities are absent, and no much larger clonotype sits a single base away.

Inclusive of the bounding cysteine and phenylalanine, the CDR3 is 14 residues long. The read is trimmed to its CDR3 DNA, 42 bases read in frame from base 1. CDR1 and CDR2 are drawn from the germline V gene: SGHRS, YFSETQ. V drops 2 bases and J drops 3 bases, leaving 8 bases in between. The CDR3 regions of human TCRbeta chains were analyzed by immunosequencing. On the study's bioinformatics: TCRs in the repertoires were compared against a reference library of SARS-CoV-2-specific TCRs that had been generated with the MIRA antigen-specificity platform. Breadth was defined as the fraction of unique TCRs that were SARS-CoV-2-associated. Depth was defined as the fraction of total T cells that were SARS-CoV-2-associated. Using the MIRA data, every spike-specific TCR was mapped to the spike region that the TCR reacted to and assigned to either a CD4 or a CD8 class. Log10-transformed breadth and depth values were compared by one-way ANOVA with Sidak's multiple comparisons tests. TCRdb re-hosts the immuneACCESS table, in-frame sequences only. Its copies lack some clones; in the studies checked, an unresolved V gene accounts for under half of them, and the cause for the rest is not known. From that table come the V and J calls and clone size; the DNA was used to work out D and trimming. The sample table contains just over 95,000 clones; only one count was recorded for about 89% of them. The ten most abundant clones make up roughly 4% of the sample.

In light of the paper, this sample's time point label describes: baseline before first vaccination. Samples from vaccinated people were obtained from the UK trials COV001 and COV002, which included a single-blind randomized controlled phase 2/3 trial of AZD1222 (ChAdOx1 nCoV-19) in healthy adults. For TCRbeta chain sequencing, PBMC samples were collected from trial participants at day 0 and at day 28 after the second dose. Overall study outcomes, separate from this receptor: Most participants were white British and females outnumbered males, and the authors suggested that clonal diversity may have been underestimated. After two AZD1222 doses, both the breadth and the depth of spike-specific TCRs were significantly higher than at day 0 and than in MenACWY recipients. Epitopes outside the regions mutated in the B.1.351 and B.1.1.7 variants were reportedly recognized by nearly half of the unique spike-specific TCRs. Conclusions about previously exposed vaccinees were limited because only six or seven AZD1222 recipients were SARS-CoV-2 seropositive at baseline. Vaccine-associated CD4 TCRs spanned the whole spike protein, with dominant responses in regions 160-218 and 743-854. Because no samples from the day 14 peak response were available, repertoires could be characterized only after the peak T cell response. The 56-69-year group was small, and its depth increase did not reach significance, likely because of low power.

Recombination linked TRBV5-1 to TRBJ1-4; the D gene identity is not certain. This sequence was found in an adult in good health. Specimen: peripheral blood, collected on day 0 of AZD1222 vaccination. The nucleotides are TGCGCCAGCAGCTTCGGGAAGCCTAATGAAAAACTGTTTTTT. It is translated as CASSFGKPNEKLFF.